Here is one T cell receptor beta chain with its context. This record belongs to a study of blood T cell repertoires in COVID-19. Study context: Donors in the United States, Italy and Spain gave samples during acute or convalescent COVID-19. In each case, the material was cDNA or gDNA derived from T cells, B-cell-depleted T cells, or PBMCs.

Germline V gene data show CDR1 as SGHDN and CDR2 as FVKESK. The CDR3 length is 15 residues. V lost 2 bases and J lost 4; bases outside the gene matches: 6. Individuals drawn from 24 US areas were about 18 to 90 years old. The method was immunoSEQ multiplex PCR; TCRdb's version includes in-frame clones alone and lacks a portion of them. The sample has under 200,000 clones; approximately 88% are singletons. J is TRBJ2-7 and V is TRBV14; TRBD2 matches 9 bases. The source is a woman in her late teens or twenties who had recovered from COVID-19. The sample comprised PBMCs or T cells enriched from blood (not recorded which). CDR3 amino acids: CASSQTLAGRYEQYF. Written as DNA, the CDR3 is TGTGCCAGCAGCCAAACCCTAGCGGGAAGATACGAGCAGTACTTC.